This T cell receptor beta chain was profiled in a study of T cell responses to AZD1222 COVID-19 vaccine (dated by TCRdb to 2020 to 2022). In the study overall: TCR sequencing covered 233 trial participants: nearly 210 given two doses of AZD1222 and 26 given two doses of MenACWY control vaccine. Trial participants were enrolled into age subgroups of 18-55, 56-69 and 70-plus years, which contained about 150, 27 and 61 TCR-sequenced participants, respectively. What the study reported, not specific to this receptor: Because no day 14 peak-response samples were available, repertoires were characterized only after the peak T cell response. Only five or six AZD1222 recipients were SARS-CoV-2 seropositive at baseline, limiting conclusions about previously exposed vaccinees. Epitopes outside the regions mutated in the B.1.351 and B.1.1.7 variants were reportedly recognized by nearly half of the unique spike-specific TCRs. The vaccine-associated CD4 TCRs covered the entire spike protein, and the dominant responses fell in regions 160-218 and 743-854. In the small 56-69-year group, the increase in depth fell short of significance, most likely because of low power. After two AZD1222 doses, both the breadth and the depth of spike-specific TCRs were significantly higher than at day 0 and than in MenACWY recipients. Participants were mostly white British and included more females than males, and it was suggested by the authors that clonal diversity may have been underestimated.

This specimen's time point label, interpreted: about 28 days (+/-7) after the second vaccine dose. AZD1222 recipients whose second dose came at about 4 weeks and those whose second dose came at about 12 weeks were combined into one group, since spike-specific TCR depth and breadth did not differ between the two schedules. The vaccinee samples were drawn from two UK trials, COV001 and COV002, one of which was a single-blind randomized controlled phase 2/3 trial testing AZD1222 (ChAdOx1 nCoV-19) in healthy adults. Trial participant PBMC samples were collected at day 0 and day 28 after the second dose for TCRbeta chain sequencing. Including the terminal cysteine and phenylalanine, the CDR3 comprises 13 residues. The DNA shown is the 39-base CDR3, in frame from base 1. The germline V gene supplies CDR1 SGHVS and CDR2 FQNEAQ. V is pared back by 5 bases and J by 3 bases, with 11 bases lying between the germline termini.

Concerning this clone: The antigen this receptor binds is unknown. No per-base quality is available; no much larger clone lies one base away.

The CDR3 regions of human TCRbeta chains were analyzed by immunosequencing. Turning to the authors' computational methods: TCRs in the repertoires were matched against a reference library of SARS-CoV-2-specific TCRs that had been generated with the MIRA antigen-specificity platform. Breadth was defined as the fraction of unique TCRs that were SARS-CoV-2-associated. Depth was defined as the fraction of total T cells that were SARS-CoV-2-associated. Using the MIRA data, every spike-specific TCR was mapped to the spike region that the TCR reacted to and assigned to either a CD4 or a CD8 class. Log10-transformed breadth and depth values were compared by one-way ANOVA with Sidak's multiple comparisons tests. TCRdb limited this immuneACCESS table to in-frame rearrangements with V and J called. A share of clones is missing; checked studies link under half to unresolved V genes, and the rest is unexplained. For V, J and clone size, that table is used; D and trimming come from the DNA. The sample data list over 150,000 clones, and around 88% of these were observed just once. Approximately 1% of the sample rests with the top ten.

The chain is assembled from TRBV7-8 and TRBJ2-7, with a weak D call of TRBD1 (6 bases match). The sequences come from peripheral blood, collected 28 days after the second AZD1222 dose. The TCR originated in an adult who received the AZD1222 COVID-19 vaccine. The DNA reads TGTGCCAGCAGCCATTACAGGGACTACGAGCAGTACTTC. Translation gives CASSHYRDYEQYF.